This TCR beta chain was captured in a study of T cell responses to AZD1222 COVID-19 vaccine. Measured with immunoSEQ multiplex PCR; TCRdb has only the in-frame clones, and not every one. The sample has tens of thousands of clones; more than 70% are singletons. In germline, CDR1 is SGDLS, CDR2 YYNGEE. V was trimmed by 0 bases and J by 8 bases, leaving 17 bases between them. The CDR3 is made up of 15 amino acids. The sequencing here drew on peripheral blood, taken on day 0 of AZD1222 vaccination. The sequence was collected from an adult in good health. The chain carries TRBV9 and TRBJ1-2; no clear D gene. CDR3 sequence reads: CASSVGAGPGVGYTF. The CDR3 DNA sequence: TGTGCCAGCAGCGTAGGGGCTGGACCCGGGGTAGGCTACACCTTC.